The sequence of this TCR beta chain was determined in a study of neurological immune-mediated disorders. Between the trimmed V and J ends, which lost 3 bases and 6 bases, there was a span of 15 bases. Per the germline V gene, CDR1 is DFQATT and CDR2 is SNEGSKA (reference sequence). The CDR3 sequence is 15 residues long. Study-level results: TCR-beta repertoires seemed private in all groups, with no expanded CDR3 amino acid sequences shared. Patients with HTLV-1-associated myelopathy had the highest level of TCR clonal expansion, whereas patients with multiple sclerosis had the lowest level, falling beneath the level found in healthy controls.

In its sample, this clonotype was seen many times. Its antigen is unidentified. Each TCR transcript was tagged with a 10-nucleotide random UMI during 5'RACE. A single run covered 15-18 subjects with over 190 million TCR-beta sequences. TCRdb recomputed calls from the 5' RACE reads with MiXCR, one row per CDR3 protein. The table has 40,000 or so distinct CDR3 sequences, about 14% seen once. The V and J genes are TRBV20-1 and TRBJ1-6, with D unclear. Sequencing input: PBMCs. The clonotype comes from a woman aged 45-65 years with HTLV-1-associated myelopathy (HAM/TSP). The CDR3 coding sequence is TGCAGTGCTAGGAGGCCCGTGAATTTTAATTCACCCCTCCACTTT. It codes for CSARRPVNFNSPLHF.